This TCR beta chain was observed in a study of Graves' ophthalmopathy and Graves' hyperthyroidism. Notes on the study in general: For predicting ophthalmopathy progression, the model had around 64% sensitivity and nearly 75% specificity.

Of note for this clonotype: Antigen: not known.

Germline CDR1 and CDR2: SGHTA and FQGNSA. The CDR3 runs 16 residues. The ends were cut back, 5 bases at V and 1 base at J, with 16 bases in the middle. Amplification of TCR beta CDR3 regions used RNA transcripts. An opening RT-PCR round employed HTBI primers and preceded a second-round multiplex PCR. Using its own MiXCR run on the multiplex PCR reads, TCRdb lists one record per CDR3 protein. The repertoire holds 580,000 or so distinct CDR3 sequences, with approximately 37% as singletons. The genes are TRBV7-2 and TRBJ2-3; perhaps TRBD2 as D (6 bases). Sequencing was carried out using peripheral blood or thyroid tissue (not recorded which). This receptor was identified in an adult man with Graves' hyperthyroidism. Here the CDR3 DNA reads TGTGCCAGCAGCCTATCACCGACGGGGGGCACAGATACGCAGTATTTT. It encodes CASSLSPTGGTDTQYF.